Here is one TCR beta chain with its context. Its antigen is not known. This sample is drawn from a study of long-term antiretroviral therapy in people with HIV. Study results and caveats: Whereas controls had wider CDR3 length ranges, HIV repertoires had narrower ones. Clonotypes expanded prior to ART showed repertoire dominance at all sampled time points. Participants lacked recorded data on ART adherence, viral resistance or therapy changes.

With survey level as its setting, the immunoSEQ assay was v3.0. Sequencing of each sample targeted about 40,000-50,000 T-cell genomes. Sequencing was performed with immunoSEQ multiplex PCR; in TCRdb, only in-frame clones are kept and a portion is missing. The data contain about 21,000 clones, approximately 90% of them singletons. V was trimmed by 2 bases and J by 2 bases, leaving 16 bases between them. The CDR3 sequence is 17 residues long. Per the germline V gene, CDR1 is KGHSH and CDR2 is LQKENI. The material was unsorted PBMCs, obtained 2.3 years after starting antiretroviral therapy. V usage is TRBV18 and J usage is TRBJ1-5, with D unresolved. The receptor was isolated from a man aged 55-75 years with HIV. The CDR3 coding sequence is TGTGCCAGCTCACCAACAGATTTGTATAGCGGCAATCAGCCCCAGCATTTT. Translation: CASSPTDLYSGNQPQHF.